The 20 T cell receptor beta chains below come from one sample, sequenced in a study of CD8 T cells in ankylosing spondylitis. One entry per CDR3 protein results from TCRdb running MiXCR on the 5' RACE reads. The table includes around 300,000 distinct CDR3 sequences, around a tenth detected once. The sequencing sample was made of blood, either unsorted or a sorted T cell fraction (not recorded which). The receptor source for this set is a female donor with ankylosing spondylitis or in good health (not recorded which).

This clonotype came up many times. V and J are TRBV11-3 and TRBJ2-2; D not certain. V was pared by 2 bases and J by 6 bases, with 10 bases between. The germline gives CDR1 SGHNT, CDR2 YENEEA. This CDR3 spans 14 amino acids. CDR3 protein: CASSLNPVSGELFF. DNA of the CDR3: TGTGCCAGCAGCTTAAACCCGGTTTCCGGGGAGCTGTTTTTT.

This clonotype has just a few counts. J is TRBJ2-1 and V is TRBV11-2; 8 bases agree with TRBD2. The CDR3 length is 20 residues. The germline gives CDR1 SGHAT, CDR2 FQNNGV. J lost 0 bases, V lost 1 base, and 14 bases had no gene match. CDR3 nucleotide sequence: TGTGCCAGCAGCTTAGTGTTTTATAGGCGGGAGGACCGCTCCTACAATGAGCAGTTCTTC. Encoded protein: CASSLVFYRREDRSYNEQFF.

This clonotype was detected ten times or more. This chain connects TRBV18 to TRBJ2-7; maybe TRBD1 (5 bases). CDR1 and CDR2 (germline): KGHSH, LQKENI. This CDR3 has 14 residues. V lost 2 bases, J lost 0 bases, and 8 bases lay in between. Here the CDR3 DNA reads TGTGCCAGCTCACCAGGGGCGACCTCCTACGAGCAGTACTTC. Translating it yields CASSPGATSYEQYF.

This clonotype occurred a few times. This sequence joins TRBV10-2 and TRBJ2-7, with 9 positions matching TRBD1. Trimming at V came to 0 bases and at J to 1 base, leaving 10 bases not matched to a gene. Germline V gene lookup returns CDR1 WSHSY and CDR2 SAAADI. This CDR3 has 18 amino acids. The CDR3 nucleotides read TGCGCCAGCAGTGAGTCTTGGGGACAGGGTAAGGTTTCCTACGAGCAGTACTTC. It translates to CASSESWGQGKVSYEQYF.

This clonotype was detected many times. This rearrangement joins TRBV12-3 or TRBV12-4 to TRBJ2-7; 7 bases line up with TRBD1. V shed 6 bases and J 2 bases; nucleotides not matched to a gene: 13. The CDR3 consists of 16 residues. CDR3: CASSYSTGAGAYEQYF. In DNA form, the CDR3 reads TGTGCCAGCAGCTACTCCACAGGGGCCGGGGCCTACGAGCAGTACTTC.

This clonotype was detected only a few times. The V and J genes are TRBV20-1 and TRBJ2-4; D is possibly TRBD1 (6 bases). V was pared by 4 bases and J by 3 bases, with 13 bases between. Per the germline V gene, CDR1 is DFQATT and CDR2 is SNEGSKA (reference sequence). CDR3 size: 14 residues. Written as DNA, the CDR3 is TGCAGTGCTAATCAGGGGTCGGGCAAAAACATTCAGTACTTC. It yields the protein CSANQGSGKNIQYF.

This clonotype has just a few counts. The chain combines TRBV5-5 with TRBJ2-6, with unresolved D. The CDR3 consists of 15 residues. CDR1 is SGHKS and CDR2 is YYEKEE in the germline V gene (reference sequence). V lost 4 bases to trimming and J lost 0 bases, with 8 bases between them. The DNA for the CDR3 is TGTGCCAGCAGCCCGTATATCTCTGGGGCCAACGTCCTGACTTTC. Translation: CASSPYISGANVLTF.

This clonotype was detected many times. The chain links TRBV12-3 or TRBV12-4 to TRBJ2-1; possible D gene TRBD2, 5 bases. The CDR3 spans 12 residues. V dropped 8 bases and J dropped 9 bases, with 14 bases sitting between them. The CDR3 sequence: CASRGEALEQFF. In DNA, the CDR3 is TGTGCCAGCCGGGGAGAAGCCCTTGAGCAGTTCTTC.

The chain recombines TRBV3-1 with TRBJ2-3, with 11 positions matching TRBD1. Losses at the gene ends were 4 bases for V and 5 bases for J; bases not matched to a gene: 8. The CDR3 loop spans 16 amino acids. Germline V gene sequence: CDR1 LGHDT, CDR2 YNNKEL (reference sequence). The CDR3 spells CASSLWTGGIGDTQYF. The CDR3 DNA is TGTGCCAGCAGCCTTTGGACAGGGGGCATAGGAGATACGCAGTATTTT.

This clonotype was observed a handful of times. The J gene is TRBJ1-1, the V gene TRBV14; 8 bases agree with TRBD1. Germline V gene lookup returns CDR1 SGHDN and CDR2 FVKESK. This CDR3 contains 17 residues. With 10 bases clipped from V and 2 bases from J, the junction kept 18 bases outside the gene matches. CDR3 nucleotides: TGTGCCACCCAAGCATTCGCGGACAGGGCACGCAACACTGAAGCTTTCTTT. This encodes CATQAFADRARNTEAFF.

This clonotype was detected ten times or more. The rearrangement joins TRBV29-1 to TRBJ1-3; 7 bases agree with TRBD1. This CDR3 has 13 amino acids. After removal of 7 bases from V and 5 bases from J, the junction contained 8 bases not matched to a gene. The germline V gene encodes CDR1 SQVTM and CDR2 ANQGSEA. DNA for the CDR3: TGCAGCGGCTCAAGACAGGGAAGAAACACCATATATTTT. This translates into CSGSRQGRNTIYF.

This clonotype was counted at least ten times. The V gene is TRBV20-1, the J gene TRBJ1-1; D is unresolved. The CDR3 length is 14 residues. The V end lost 3 bases, the J end lost 4 bases, and 15 bases lay between the germline ends. The germline V gene encodes CDR1 DFQATT and CDR2 SNEGSKA (reference sequence). The CDR3 DNA sequence: TGCAGTGCTAGCCTTAGTTTTCGGGGCACTGAAGCTTTCTTT. This encodes CSASLSFRGTEAFF.

This clonotype was seen a few times. The chain carries TRBV19 and TRBJ1-6; D is unresolved. Trimming took 5 bases from V and 9 from J, leaving 8 bases between them. CDR1 is LNHDA, CDR2 SQIVND, per germline (reference sequence). The CDR3 is made up of 12 amino acids. CDR3 sequence reads: CASSGYGSPLHF. The CDR3 DNA sequence: TGTGCCAGTAGTGGGTACGGTTCACCCCTCCACTTT. Combining the CDR3 with reference TRBV19 and TRBJ1-6 gives the whole variable domain DGGITQSPKYLFRKEGQNVTLSCEQNLNHDAMYWYRQDPGQGLRLIYYSQIVNDFQKGDIAEGYSVSREKKESFPLTVTSAQKNPTAFYLCASSGYGSPLHFGNGTRLTVT.

This clonotype was found many times. The V call is TRBV20-1, the J call TRBJ2-6; D possibly uses TRBD1 or TRBD2 (5 bases each). V lost 1 base, J lost 1 base, and 14 bases lay in between. There are 17 residues in the CDR3. CDR1 and CDR2 (germline): DFQATT, SNEGSKA (reference sequence). For the CDR3, the DNA is TGCAGTGCTAGAGCCCAGGGACCGTCTTCTGGGGCCAACGTCCTGACTTTC. Translating gives CSARAQGPSSGANVLTF.

The chain has TRBV18 and TRBJ1-3; D is ambiguous. Germline V lookup: CDR1 KGHSH, CDR2 LQKENI. Trimming pared 5 bases from V and 4 bases from J, leaving 9 bases between. The CDR3 sequence is 13 residues long. In DNA, the CDR3 is TGTGCCAGCTCAGCCGAAGACGGAAACACCATATATTTT. It yields the protein CASSAEDGNTIYF.

V gene TRBV20-1 combines with J gene TRBJ2-5, with a weak D call TRBD2 (5 bases). The length of the CDR3 is 13 residues. Per germline, CDR1 DFQATT and CDR2 SNEGSKA (reference sequence). Trimming took off 5 bases at V and 1 base at J, with 11 bases between the two ends. The chain's CDR3 is CSAYYGVQETQYF. In DNA, the CDR3 is TGCAGTGCTTATTACGGGGTCCAAGAGACCCAGTACTTC.

This chain links TRBV15 with TRBJ1-5; 8 bases are a match to TRBD1. Losses at the gene ends were 3 bases for V and 6 bases for J; bases not matched to a gene: 10. This CDR3 has 16 amino acids. The germline V gene encodes CDR1 LNHNV and CDR2 YYDKDF (reference sequence). The CDR3 coding sequence is TGTGCCACCAGCAGTGATCACGCAGGGGGCATTCAGCCCCAGCATTTT. It codes for CATSSDHAGGIQPQHF.

The chain couples TRBV12-3 or TRBV12-4 to TRBJ1-6, with D unclear. V lost 7 bases and J lost 5, with 9 bases in between. The CDR3 totals 13 residues. The CDR3 loop reads CASTPMNNSPLHF. The CDR3 nucleotides are TGTGCCAGCACCCCAATGAATAATTCACCCCTCCACTTT.

Many counts were recorded for this clonotype. J is TRBJ1-4 and V is TRBV20-1; D is possibly TRBD1 (5 bases). In germline, CDR1 is DFQATT, CDR2 SNEGSKA (reference sequence). CDR3 length equals 15 residues. Trimming took 5 bases from V and 2 from J, leaving 15 bases between them. The CDR3 DNA reads TGCAGTGCTCGACAGATTTCCGAGACTAATGAAAAACTGTTTTTT. Its translation is CSARQISETNEKLFF.

This clonotype was observed many times. The rearrangement uses TRBV9 and TRBJ2-4, with 9 bases aligning to TRBD1. This CDR3 has 14 amino acids. V trimming: 3 bases; J trimming: 8 bases; junction bases outside the gene matches: 6. Germline V CDR1 and CDR2: SGDLS, YYNGEE. The CDR3 sequence: CASSEPGQGDIQYF. The CDR3 DNA reads TGTGCCAGCAGCGAACCGGGACAGGGTGACATTCAGTACTTC.